The 7 T cell receptor beta chains in this list originate from one sample, sequenced in a study of cytomegalovirus exposure and HLA in healthy donors. Vbeta (60) and Jbeta (13) primers were used in the PCR. Produced via immunoSEQ multiplex PCR; TCRdb's table is partial and in-frame only. The sample includes about 110,000 clones, about 84% of them seen just once. Sequenced: PBMCs. All receptors derive from a man aged 25-45 years in good health and CMV-seronegative.

V and J are TRBV7-9 and TRBJ1-5; weak D call: TRBD1 (6 bases). CDR3 length: 16 residues. CDR1 is SEHNR, CDR2 FQNEAQ, per germline (reference sequence). Trimming cost V 3 bases and J 2 bases, with 14 bases left between them. The CDR3 coding sequence is TGTGCCAGCAGCTTCTCTTTGGGGGCTGGCAATCAGCCCCAGCATTTT. It is translated as CASSFSLGAGNQPQHF.

A few counts support this clone. The gene calls are TRBV4-2 and TRBJ2-1; 11 bases map to TRBD2. The CDR3 covers 16 residues. V shed 2 bases, J shed 4 bases, and the junction held 4 bases outside the gene matches. Per germline, CDR1 LGHNA and CDR2 YNFKEQ. The CDR3 DNA reads TGTGCCAGCAGCCAACAGGGACTAGCGGATTACAATGAGCAGTTCTTC. It encodes CASSQQGLADYNEQFF.

The chain links TRBV5-1 to TRBJ1-1, with D perhaps TRBD1 (5 bases). The germline gives CDR1 SGHRS, CDR2 YFSETQ. The V and J ends lost 5 bases and 5 bases respectively, with 22 bases between them. This CDR3 spans 16 amino acids. CDR3 amino acids: CASSLESRVERTEAFF. The CDR3 region has the DNA TGCGCCAGCAGTCTAGAAAGCAGGGTGGAACGTACTGAAGCTTTCTTT. The entire variable domain, with the rest obtained from reference TRBV5-1 and TRBJ1-1, is as follows: KAGVTQTPRYLIKTRGQQVTLSCSPISGHRSVSWYQQTPGQGLQFLFEYFSETQRNKGNFPGRFSGRQFSNSRSEMNVSTLELGDSALYLCASSLESRVERTEAFFGQGTRLTVV.

The genes are TRBV4-1 and TRBJ2-2; 11 positions agree with TRBD2. V gave up 5 bases and J gave up 1 base; unmatched junction bases: 3. Germline CDR1 and CDR2: MGHRA and YSYEKL. The CDR3 consists of 16 residues. This CDR3 reads CASSSLAGGNTGELFF. The CDR3 DNA is TGCGCCAGCAGCTCTCTAGCGGGGGGGAACACCGGGGAGCTGTTTTTT.

V gene TRBV18 combines with J gene TRBJ2-5, with D tentatively TRBD2 (6 bases). V dropped 4 bases and J dropped 2 bases, with 8 bases sitting between them. The CDR3 runs to 13 residues. Per germline, CDR1 KGHSH and CDR2 LQKENI. The CDR3 DNA reads as TGTGCCAGCTCACTGGGACTGCAAGAGACCCAGTACTTC. Amino acids: CASSLGLQETQYF.

This chain links TRBV25-1 with TRBJ1-5; 9 nucleotides align to TRBD1. Germline CDR1 is MGHDK and CDR2 is SYGVNS. CDR3 length: 16 amino acids. With V trimmed by 3 bases and J by 0 bases, 3 bases remained unmatched. CDR3 sequence: CASSDIQGASNQPQHF. In DNA, the CDR3 is TGTGCCAGCAGTGATATACAGGGGGCTAGCAATCAGCCCCAGCATTTT.

This clone was recorded at least ten times. The V call is TRBV4-2, the J call TRBJ1-5, with D possibly matching TRBD1 (5 bases). CDR1 and CDR2 (germline): LGHNA, YNFKEQ. The V end lost 4 bases, the J end lost 1 base, and 14 bases lay between the germline ends. The CDR3 spans 16 residues. The CDR3 protein is CASSPESHRSNQPQHF. The DNA of the CDR3 is TGTGCCAGCAGCCCAGAGAGTCACAGGAGCAATCAGCCCCAGCATTTT.